Listed here are 9 T cell receptor beta chains from one sample, sequenced in a study of tumor-infiltrating lymphocytes in primary liver carcinoma. The authors made TCR beta cDNA from approximately 500 ng total RNA with a constant-region primer. Nested multiplex PCR, run for three rounds with slightly modified ARM-PCR, yielded TCR beta libraries. The first two PCR rounds, approximately 11 cycles each, used TRBV1-TRBV30 forward primers and a C-beta reverse primer. In TCRdb, the multiplex PCR reads were re-called with MiXCR into one record per CDR3 protein. The sample records some 190,000 distinct CDR3 sequences, less than 65% being singletons. Out of unsorted whole blood came the blood RNA, and germline DNA was extracted as well. The sample taken for sequencing was peripheral blood. These receptors were taken from a middle-aged man with primary liver carcinoma and hepatitis B virus infection.

The chain carries TRBV6-5 and TRBJ1-6; D not resolved. The CDR3 sequence is 13 residues long. Trimming removed 7 bases at V and 8 bases at J, with 12 bases between. In germline, CDR1 is MNHEY, CDR2 SVGAGI. DNA for the CDR3: TGTGCCAGCACTGCGGGGTGGGATTCACCCCTCCACTTT. Its translation is CASTAGWDSPLHF.

This clonotype was detected only once. The rearrangement links TRBV12-3 or TRBV12-4 to TRBJ2-1; 8 bases map to TRBD1. The CDR3 is 15 amino acids. V was clipped by 8 bases and J by 7 bases; unmatched bases: 13. The CDR3 coding sequence is TGTGCCAGCTGCCTTAACAGGGGGAAGGGTAATGAGCAGTTCTTC. Its protein product is CASCLNRGKGNEQFF.

This clonotype was detected only a few times. The chain joins TRBV12-3 or TRBV12-4 to TRBJ1-5; TRBD1 might be the D (5 bases). CDR3 length: 15 amino acids. V shed 6 bases and J shed 3 bases, with 15 bases lying between them. As DNA, the CDR3 is TGTGCCAGCAGCTCCGGGACGGAACACAATCAGCCCCAGCATTTT. Translation gives CASSSGTEHNQPQHF.

Only a few counts were recorded for this clonotype. The gene calls are TRBV6-1 and TRBJ1-5; no clear D gene. Germline CDR1 reads MNHNS; CDR2 reads SASEGT. This CDR3 has 13 amino acids. V was cut by 2 bases and J by 3 bases, with 5 bases left in between. Written as DNA, the CDR3 is TGTGCCAGCAGTGAATTACTCAATCAGCCCCAGCATTTT. As protein: CASSELLNQPQHF.

V and J are TRBV30 and TRBJ2-7; D ambiguous. Germline CDR1 GTSNPN, CDR2 SVGIG (reference sequence). V was pared by 4 bases and J by 4 bases, with 8 bases between. This CDR3 is built from 11 residues. CDR3 region: CAWKDGYEQYF. In DNA, the CDR3 is TGTGCCTGGAAGGACGGTTACGAGCAGTACTTC.

V gene TRBV28 combines with J gene TRBJ1-5, with D possibly matching TRBD1 (6 bases). V was clipped by 4 bases and J by 3 bases, with 16 bases between them. CDR1 and CDR2 (germline): MDHEN, SYDVKM. This CDR3 spans 16 amino acids. Here the CDR3 reads CASSSVGGDINQPQHF. The CDR3 coding sequence is TGTGCCAGCAGTTCCGTGGGCGGGGACATCAATCAGCCCCAGCATTTT.

The chain employs TRBV29-1 and TRBJ2-1; D not certain. The J call may be mistaken, given a closer DNA end match to TRBJ2-7. The germline V gene has CDR1 SQVTM and CDR2 ANQGSEA. The CDR3 length is 13 residues. In DNA form, the CDR3 reads TGCAGCGTCCTGATATGGGCCGGCTACGAGCAGTACTTC. This sequence encodes CSVLIWAGYEQYF.

This clonotype was counted only a few times. The V and J genes are TRBV29-1 and TRBJ1-1, with unresolved D. The V gene's germline CDR1 is SQVTM and CDR2 ANQGSEA. Trimming took 6 bases from V and 5 from J, leaving 16 bases between them. The CDR3 sequence is 13 residues long. CDR3 in amino acids: CSVAIRAETEAFF. The CDR3 DNA sequence: TGCAGCGTCGCTATTAGGGCGGAAACTGAAGCTTTCTTT.

Worth noting for this clonotype: A much larger clone sits a single nucleotide away, making a read error possible. This rearrangement joins TRBV11-2 to TRBJ2-3, with 8 bases matching TRBD2. CDR1 is SGHAT and CDR2 is FQNNGV in the germline V gene. This CDR3 is 17 amino acids long. The DNA for the CDR3 is TGTGTCAGCAGCTTCCGTTCGGGGGGGTTGTACGGAGATACGCAGTATTTT. Translation: CVSSFRSGGLYGDTQYF. Full variable domain (outside the CDR3, taken from reference TRBV11-2 and TRBJ2-3): EAGVAQSPRYKIIEKRQSVAFWCNPISGHATLYWYQQILGQGPKLLIQFQNNGVVDDSQLPKDRFSAERLKGVDSTLKIQPAKLEDSAVYLCVSSFRSGGLYGDTQYFGPGTRLTVL.